The 27 T cell receptor beta chains below all came from one sample that was sequenced in a study of T-cell reconstitution after alpha-beta-depleted transplantation in children. The authors prepared the TCRbeta library with unique molecular identifiers. TCRdb used MiXCR to reprocess the PCR reads, holding one entry per CDR3 protein. The sample records some 840,000 distinct CDR3 sequences, 15% to 20% being singletons. The source was PBMCs, mostly from graft donor cells, collected 360 days after TCRalphabeta/CD19-depleted stem cell transplant. The receptors derive from a male patient younger than 18 who had a stem cell transplant for acute lymphoblastic leukemia, so the T cells may come from the graft donor.

This clonotype was seen only a few times. The chain links TRBV20-1 to TRBJ2-1, with D perhaps TRBD2 (6 bases). CDR1 DFQATT and CDR2 SNEGSKA come from the germline V gene (reference sequence). V dropped 4 bases and J dropped 9 bases, with 22 bases sitting between them. The CDR3 totals 15 residues. The CDR3 loop reads CSATRLAIRLGEQFF. The CDR3 DNA sequence: TGCAGTGCTACCCGTCTAGCGATTAGGTTAGGTGAGCAGTTCTTC.

This clonotype was picked up many times. Written as DNA, the CDR3 is TGTGCCAGCAGCTTACGACTCCCAGCGGGAGTAGAGCAGTACTTC. It yields the protein CASSLRLPAGVEQYF. V is TRBV3-1 and J is TRBJ2-7, with 8 bases fitting TRBD2. The germline gives CDR1 LGHDT, CDR2 YNNKEL (reference sequence). Trimming took 5 bases from V and 7 from J; bases not matched to a gene: 13. This CDR3 is built from 15 residues.

This clonotype has at least ten counts. V and J are TRBV3-1 and TRBJ1-5; no reliable D call. Germline V CDR1 and CDR2: LGHDT, YNNKEL (reference sequence). CDR3 size: 13 residues. The V end lost 2 bases, the J end lost 2 bases, and 4 bases lay between the germline ends. In DNA, the CDR3 is TGTGCCAGCAGCCAACAAGGCAATCAGCCCCAGCATTTT. It codes for CASSQQGNQPQHF.

Details on this clonotype: Without the conserved terminal phenylalanine or tryptophan, this CDR3 likely stems from a read error. The rearrangement links TRBV6-1 to TRBJ2-7; TRBD2 matches 9 bases. CDR1 is MNHNS, CDR2 SASEGT, per germline. The junction had 8 bases not matched to a gene; V was cut back by 5 bases and J by 3 bases. CDR3 length equals 15 residues. Here the CDR3 reads CASSLAGRQHYEQYY. In DNA form, the CDR3 reads TGTGCCAGCAGTCTAGCGGGGCGTCAACACTACGAGCAGTACTAC.

This clonotype was counted ten times or more. The V and J genes are TRBV12-3 or TRBV12-4 and TRBJ2-1, with unresolved D. The CDR3 runs to 13 residues. V was cut by 3 bases and J by 3 bases, with 6 bases left in between. The CDR3 DNA is TGTGCCAGCAGTTTCCCCTTCTACAATGAGCAGTTCTTC. It codes for CASSFPFYNEQFF.

This clonotype was seen a few times. This chain links TRBV20-1 with TRBJ2-7, with TRBD1 matching over 9 bases. Germline trimming cut 6 bases from V and 4 bases from J; bases unmatched to any gene: 7. This CDR3 has 13 residues. The germline gives CDR1 DFQATT, CDR2 SNEGSKA (reference sequence). CDR3 nucleotides: TGCAGTGCGTCCCCGGGACAGGGATACGAGCAGTACTTC. Translated: CSASPGQGYEQYF.

This clonotype has at least ten counts. The V call is TRBV5-1, the J call TRBJ2-2, with 14 bases fitting TRBD2. V dropped 0 bases and J dropped 6; count of bases not matched to a gene: 4. The CDR3 consists of 17 residues. Germline CDR1 and CDR2: SGHRS and YFSETQ. CDR3 nucleotide sequence: TGCGCCAGCAGCTTGGTGGCGGGACTAGCGGGAGCCGGGGAGCTGTTTTTT. This codes for CASSLVAGLAGAGELFF. The variable domain in full, with the rest retrieved from reference TRBV5-1 and TRBJ2-2, is KAGVTQTPRYLIKTRGQQVTLSCSPISGHRSVSWYQQTPGQGLQFLFEYFSETQRNKGNFPGRFSGRQFSNSRSEMNVSTLELGDSALYLCASSLVAGLAGAGELFFGEGSRLTVL.

This clonotype turned up a few times. The chain couples TRBV4-1 to TRBJ2-7; TRBD2 is a possible D gene (6 bases). Looked up from germline, CDR1 is MGHRA and CDR2 is YSYEKL. Trimming left V 1 base short and J 4 bases short, with 17 bases between. The CDR3 has 16 amino acids. CDR3 residues: CASSQGSGSGIYEQYF. DNA of the CDR3: TGCGCCAGCAGCCAAGGATCGGGTAGCGGCATATACGAGCAGTACTTC.

The chain links TRBV12-3 or TRBV12-4 to TRBJ2-2, with 8 bases that match TRBD1. V lost 9 bases, J lost 4 bases, and 4 bases stayed unmatched. The CDR3 runs 13 residues. The chain's CDR3 is CASKTGATGELFF. DNA of the CDR3: TGTGCCAGTAAGACAGGGGCCACCGGGGAGCTGTTTTTT.

The chain is built from TRBV29-1 and TRBJ2-7; a possible D gene is TRBD2 (5 bases). Germline CDR1 reads SQVTM; CDR2 reads ANQGSEA. The V and J ends lost 2 bases and 6 bases respectively, with 17 bases between them. CDR3 length equals 14 residues. CDR3 nucleotides: TGCAGCGTTGAAACCCTTACGGGGTCTAGCGAGCAGTACTTC. It yields the protein CSVETLTGSSEQYF.

J is TRBJ2-4 and V is TRBV14; TRBD1 or TRBD2 may be the D gene (7 bases each). V lost 4 bases and J lost 12, with 19 bases in between. The CDR3 runs 14 residues. The germline V gene encodes CDR1 SGHDN and CDR2 FVKESK. The CDR3 coding sequence is TGTGCCAGCAGCCTTTTCCAGGGGGAGGGCGGTCAGTACTTC. Its translation: CASSLFQGEGGQYF.

The chain uses TRBV20-1 and TRBJ2-5, with D hard to call. V was clipped by 0 bases and J by 5 bases, with 7 bases between them. Germline V gene data show CDR1 as DFQATT and CDR2 as SNEGSKA (reference sequence). The CDR3 spans 12 residues. Here the CDR3 reads CSARDTRETQYF. CDR3 in DNA: TGCAGTGCTAGAGATACGAGGGAGACCCAGTACTTC.

This chain connects TRBV7-2 to TRBJ1-1; D unclear. Trimming removed 1 base at V and 3 bases at J, with 12 bases between. The CDR3 is 15 residues long. Germline CDR1 is SGHTA and CDR2 is FQGNSA. CDR3 nucleotide sequence: TGTGCCAGCAGCTTAGGGGCCGGGTTGGACACTGAAGCTTTCTTT. Its protein is CASSLGAGLDTEAFF. The full variable domain, its missing parts supplied by reference TRBV7-2 and TRBJ1-1, is GAGVSQSPSNKVTEKGKDVELRCDPISGHTALYWYRQSLGQGLEFLIYFQGNSAPDKSGLPSDRFSAERTGGSVSTLTIQRTQQEDSAVYLCASSLGAGLDTEAFFGQGTRLTVV.

The sample holds a few counts of this clonotype. This sequence joins TRBV10-3 and TRBJ2-7; D is undetermined. CDR3 length: 13 residues. Between the trimmed V and J ends, which lost 4 bases and 1 base, there was a span of 8 bases. Looked up from germline, CDR1 is ENHRY and CDR2 is SYGVKD. The CDR3 coding sequence is TGTGCCATCAGTGTTTCCCCATCCTACGAGCAGTACTTC. This translates into CAISVSPSYEQYF.

This clonotype has more than one count but fewer than ten. The chain joins TRBV2 to TRBJ2-4, with D unclear. This CDR3 contains 14 residues. Germline lookup yields CDR1 SNHLY and CDR2 FYNNEI. Trimming took off 3 bases at V and 0 bases at J, with 6 bases between the two ends. The CDR3 nucleotides read TGTGCCAGCAGTGACTGGGTAGCCAAAAACATTCAGTACTTC. Translated: CASSDWVAKNIQYF. Full variable domain (remainder filled in from reference TRBV2 and TRBJ2-4): EPEVTQTPSHQVTQMGQEVILRCVPISNHLYFYWYRQILGQKVEFLVSFYNNEISEKSEIFDDQFSVERPDGSNFTLKIRSTKLEDSAMYFCASSDWVAKNIQYFGAGTRLSVL.

This clonotype showed up just a few times. The CDR3 sequence is CASSNEPTPRYEQYF. In DNA form, the CDR3 reads TGCGCCAGCAGCAATGAACCCACCCCGAGGTACGAGCAGTACTTC. The chain uses TRBV5-1 and TRBJ2-7; no clear D gene. The CDR3 contains 15 residues. The V end lost 4 bases, the J end lost 4 bases, and 18 bases lay between the germline ends. CDR1 and CDR2 from the germline V gene are SGHRS and YFSETQ.

The rearrangement uses TRBV6-5 and TRBJ2-1, with 10 positions matching TRBD2. The CDR3 consists of 17 residues. V lost 0 bases to trimming and J lost 6 bases; unmatched junction nucleotides: 8. CDR1 and CDR2 from the germline V gene are MNHEY and SVGAGI. The CDR3 protein is CASSYSTSGILVNEQFF. CDR3 DNA sequence: TGTGCCAGCAGTTACTCCACTAGCGGGATATTAGTCAATGAGCAGTTCTTC.

This clonotype was seen a few times. CDR3 sequence (DNA): TGCAGCGTCGATGGGGCTAGCGGGAGTCCCTACGAGCAGTACTTC. Its translation is CSVDGASGSPYEQYF. V is TRBV29-1 and J is TRBJ2-7; 10 bases map to TRBD2. Losses at the gene ends were 6 bases for V and 2 bases for J; bases not matched to a gene: 10. This CDR3 has 15 residues. Per the germline V gene, CDR1 is SQVTM and CDR2 is ANQGSEA.

This chain joins TRBV5-1 and TRBJ2-3; no clear D. Trimming left V 0 bases short and J 6 bases short, with 17 bases between. The CDR3 has 16 amino acids. Germline CDR1 reads SGHRS; CDR2 reads YFSETQ. The CDR3 nucleotides read TGCGCCAGCAGCTTGGAACGACTTTCCACAGTCGATACGCAGTATTTT. Amino acid sequence: CASSLERLSTVDTQYF.

In this sample, this clonotype turned up a few times. The genes are TRBV7-9 and TRBJ2-2, with D tentatively TRBD2 (5 bases). The germline V and J ends were trimmed by 9 bases and 1 base, with 9 bases remaining between them. This CDR3 is built from 13 residues. From germline, CDR1 is SEHNR and CDR2 FQNEAQ (reference sequence). The CDR3 DNA reads TGTGCCAGGCGGGTACAGAACACCGGGGAGCTGTTTTTT. The encoded protein is CARRVQNTGELFF. The full variable domain, completed using reference TRBV7-9 and TRBJ2-2, is DTGVSQNPRHKITKRGQNVTFRCDPISEHNRLYWYRQTLGQGPEFLTYFQNEAQLEKSRLLSDRFSAERPKGSFSTLEIQRTEQGDSAMYLCARRVQNTGELFFGEGSRLTVL.

The V and J genes are TRBV13 and TRBJ1-1, with D hard to call. V gave up 3 bases and J gave up 2 bases, with 4 bases separating them. CDR1 is PRHDT and CDR2 is FYEKMQ in the germline V gene (reference sequence). The CDR3 loop spans 12 amino acids. The CDR3 sequence: CASSFFNTEAFF. CDR3 bases: TGTGCCAGCAGCTTCTTCAACACTGAAGCTTTCTTT. The entire variable domain, with the rest obtained from reference TRBV13 and TRBJ1-1, is as follows: AAGVIQSPRHLIKEKRETATLKCYPIPRHDTVYWYQQGPGQDPQFLISFYEKMQSDKGSIPDRFSAQQFSDYHSELNMSSLELGDSALYFCASSFFNTEAFFGQGTRLTVV.

The rearrangement uses TRBV3-1 and TRBJ2-7; D may match TRBD1 or TRBD2 (7 bases each). V lost 11 bases, J lost 1 base, and 33 bases lay in between. This CDR3 contains 19 residues. The V gene's germline CDR1 is LGHDT and CDR2 YNNKEL (reference sequence). CDR3 region: CAFCPPSGTPRGGSYEQYF. In DNA form, the CDR3 reads TGTGCCTTCTGCCCCCCCTCCGGGACACCCAGGGGGGGGTCCTACGAGCAGTACTTC.

This clonotype appeared a few times. The chain has TRBV20-1 and TRBJ1-1; D call uncertain. Trimming stripped 0 bases from V and 4 bases from J, with 9 bases between. There are 13 residues in the CDR3. Per germline, CDR1 DFQATT and CDR2 SNEGSKA (reference sequence). DNA of the CDR3: TGCAGTGCTAGAGACAGTACCCCCACTGAAGCTTTCTTT. It encodes CSARDSTPTEAFF.

The rearrangement joins TRBV20-1 to TRBJ1-2, with D unresolved. Germline lookup yields CDR1 DFQATT and CDR2 SNEGSKA (reference sequence). The CDR3 sequence is 13 residues long. Trimming shortened V by 1 base and J by 4 bases, and 10 bases separated the two germline ends. The CDR3 sequence is CSARVGGFYGYTF. The CDR3, as DNA: TGCAGTGCTAGAGTCGGCGGATTCTATGGCTACACCTTC.

This chain joins TRBV5-1 and TRBJ2-1; 13 bases are shared with TRBD2. Per the germline V gene, CDR1 is SGHRS and CDR2 is YFSETQ. CDR3 length: 15 amino acids. The junction had 5 bases not matched to a gene; V was cut back by 4 bases and J by 7 bases. CDR3 in amino acids: CASSPGTSGKNEQFF. The DNA for the CDR3 is TGCGCCAGCAGCCCTGGGACTAGCGGGAAAAATGAGCAGTTCTTC.

This clonotype was observed a handful of times. The chain is built from TRBV29-1 and TRBJ1-1; D ambiguous. The length of the CDR3 is 13 residues. The germline V gene encodes CDR1 SQVTM and CDR2 ANQGSEA. The ends were cut back, 4 bases at V and 0 bases at J, with 9 bases in the middle. In DNA, the CDR3 is TGCAGCGTTGGGCAGATATTGAACACTGAAGCTTTCTTT. Protein product: CSVGQILNTEAFF.

There are many counts of this clonotype. J is TRBJ2-1 and V is TRBV7-6; D not resolved. The CDR3 is 18 residues long. The ends were cut back, 0 bases at V and 3 bases at J, with 18 bases in the middle. Germline values: CDR1 SGHVS, CDR2 FNYEAQ. The CDR3 loop is CASSLAPEIEKNYNEQFF. Written as DNA, the CDR3 is TGTGCCAGCAGCTTAGCCCCGGAAATTGAAAAGAACTACAATGAGCAGTTCTTC.